A single sample is the source of the 23 T cell receptor beta chains below, sequenced in a study of blood T cell repertoires in COVID-19. Assay: immunoSEQ multiplex PCR; the TCRdb copy retains only in-frame clones and omits some. The sample yields approximately 200,000 clones, around 80% seen once. Sequenced input: PBMCs or T cells enriched from blood (not recorded which). Source of these receptors: a man between 60 and 75 years old who had recovered from COVID-19.

This clone occurred a few times. The chain links TRBV11-2 to TRBJ1-2, with D possibly matching TRBD1 (5 bases). CDR3 length equals 15 residues. V was clipped by 5 bases and J by 7 bases, with 20 bases between them. Germline lookup yields CDR1 SGHAT and CDR2 FQNNGV. This CDR3 reads CASSPDGGGTSGYTF. For the CDR3, the DNA is TGTGCCAGCAGCCCCGACGGGGGAGGGACTTCTGGCTACACCTTC.

The rearrangement links TRBV7-6 to TRBJ2-7; TRBD1 agrees at 9 bases. Unmatched junction bases numbered 5, after V lost 5 bases and J lost 6 bases. This CDR3 comprises 13 residues. The germline CDR1 and CDR2 sequences are SGHVS and FNYEAQ. The CDR3 loop reads CASSPQGATEQYF. CDR3 in DNA: TGTGCCAGCAGCCCACAGGGGGCGACCGAGCAGTACTTC.

The chain is built from TRBV30 and TRBJ2-1; TRBD1 matches 8 bases. The CDR3 spans 13 residues. Losses at the gene ends were 6 bases for V and 4 bases for J; bases not matched to a gene: 5. CDR1 and CDR2 from the germline V gene are GTSNPN and SVGIG (reference sequence). This CDR3 reads CACDRGSYNEQFF. In DNA, the CDR3 is TGTGCCTGCGACAGGGGTAGTTACAATGAGCAGTTCTTC.

This clone appeared a few times. V and J are TRBV6-5 and TRBJ1-1; the match to TRBD1 covers 10 bases. J gave up 4 bases and V 7 bases, and 6 bases lay outside the gene matches. The CDR3 loop spans 14 amino acids. Germline V lookup: CDR1 MNHEY, CDR2 SVGAGI. The CDR3 DNA reads TGTGCCAGCAAGACAGGGGGCGGAGGCACTGAAGCTTTCTTT. Protein: CASKTGGGGTEAFF.

This rearrangement joins TRBV5-1 to TRBJ1-1; 9 bases map to TRBD1. J gave up 7 bases and V 4 bases, and 5 bases lay outside the gene matches. CDR1 and CDR2 from the germline V gene are SGHRS and YFSETQ. The length of the CDR3 is 13 residues. This CDR3 reads CASSTDRGIEAFF. DNA for the CDR3: TGCGCCAGCAGCACGGACAGGGGTATTGAAGCTTTCTTT.

The chain employs TRBV6-6 and TRBJ2-2, with D perhaps TRBD1 (5 bases). V was clipped by 2 bases and J by 1 base, with 11 bases between them. This CDR3 spans 16 amino acids. CDR1 is MNHNY and CDR2 is SVGAGI in the germline V gene (reference sequence). The CDR3 reads CASSYPRTGNTGELFF. For the CDR3, the DNA is TGTGCCAGCAGTTACCCTAGAACAGGGAACACCGGGGAGCTGTTTTTT.

This sequence joins TRBV7-2 and TRBJ2-3; tentative D call: TRBD1 (6 bases). The CDR3 spans 16 residues. Between the trimmed V and J ends, which lost 5 bases and 0 bases, there was a span of 15 bases. Germline CDR1 reads SGHTA; CDR2 reads FQGNSA. CDR3 DNA sequence: TGTGCCAGCAGCCTACAGGGCGCAACTAGCACAGATACGCAGTATTTT. This codes for CASSLQGATSTDTQYF.

The chain's CDR3 is CASSVGGRGVPYEQYF. CDR3 DNA: TGTGCCAGCAGCGTAGGCGGCAGGGGTGTACCCTACGAGCAGTACTTC. This sequence joins TRBV9 and TRBJ2-7; D is possibly TRBD1 (6 bases). Deletions cut 0 bases from V and 2 bases from J, with 15 bases between. This CDR3 region has 16 residues. Germline loops: CDR1 SGDLS, CDR2 YYNGEE.

The V call is TRBV9, the J call TRBJ2-3; D is uncertain. CDR1 and CDR2 (germline): SGDLS, YYNGEE. This CDR3 spans 16 amino acids. The V and J ends lost 4 bases and 2 bases respectively, with 17 bases between them. Here the CDR3 DNA reads TGTGCCAGCAGCCCGCTCGTTGCGCGCTACACAGATACGCAGTATTTT. This gives the protein CASSPLVARYTDTQYF. Together with reference TRBV9 and TRBJ2-3, the CDR3 gives the full variable domain: DSGVTQTPKHLITATGQRVTLRCSPRSGDLSVYWYQQSLDQGLQFLIQYYNGEERAKGNILERFSAQQFPDLHSELNLSSLELGDSALYFCASSPLVARYTDTQYFGPGTRLTVL.

This chain joins TRBV25-1 and TRBJ2-2, with 9 bases matching TRBD1. The CDR3 sequence is 15 residues long. Germline trimming cut 7 bases from V and 4 bases from J; bases unmatched to any gene: 7. CDR1 is MGHDK and CDR2 is SYGVNS in the germline V gene. CDR3 loop: CASTGDREITGELFF. In DNA, the CDR3 is TGTGCCAGCACTGGGGACAGGGAGATCACCGGGGAGCTGTTTTTT. Variable domain in full (rest from reference TRBV25-1 and TRBJ2-2): EADIYQTPRYLVIGTGKKITLECSQTMGHDKMYWYQQDPGMELHLIHYSYGVNSTEKGDLSSESTVSRIRTEHFPLTLESARPSHTSQYLCASTGDREITGELFFGEGSRLTVL.

This chain links TRBV5-1 with TRBJ1-1, with 7 bases lining up with TRBD1. V gave up 4 bases and J gave up 6 bases; unmatched junction bases: 9. The CDR3 runs 14 residues. The germline V gene has CDR1 SGHRS and CDR2 YFSETQ. CDR3 DNA sequence: TGCGCCAGCAGCCCGGTCAGGGGGAAACCTGAAGCTTTCTTT. Translating it yields CASSPVRGKPEAFF.

With respect to this clone: At the DNA level, this CDR3 is encoded by other sequences in the same sample as well. The chain carries TRBV11-3 and TRBJ1-1, with unresolved D. This CDR3 comprises 14 residues. Trimming removed 5 bases from V and 1 base from J, with 11 bases in between. Germline V gene sequence: CDR1 SGHNT, CDR2 YENEEA. The CDR3 nucleotides are TGTGCCAGCAGCCTCAACCGCGGGAACACTGAAGCTTTCTTT. This sequence encodes CASSLNRGNTEAFF.

The chain recombines TRBV27 with TRBJ1-5; the D gene is possibly TRBD1 (6 bases). The CDR3 length is 19 residues. CDR1 MNHEY and CDR2 SMNVEV come from the germline V gene (reference sequence). Trimming removed 9 bases from V and 2 bases from J, with 29 bases in between. CDR3 nucleotides: TGTGCCAGGTTCGACAGGTCACCCTCTATAGTGTGCCGCAATCAGCCCCAGCATTTT. It yields the protein CARFDRSPSIVCRNQPQHF.

The chain joins TRBV5-1 to TRBJ2-3; 7 nucleotides agree with TRBD1. This CDR3 is built from 15 residues. V gave up 1 base and J gave up 0 bases; unmatched junction bases: 2. Germline values: CDR1 SGHRS, CDR2 YFSETQ. CDR3 bases: TGCGCCAGCAGCTTGCGGGGACAGAGCACAGATACGCAGTATTTT. The encoded protein is CASSLRGQSTDTQYF.

This chain connects TRBV9 to TRBJ1-1; 7 bases fit TRBD1. Germline V gives CDR1 SGDLS, CDR2 YYNGEE. The J segment lost 1 base and the V segment lost 1 base, leaving 4 bases of the junction unmatched. CDR3 length: 15 residues. The CDR3 DNA reads as TGTGCCAGCAGCGTATGGACAGGCCCGAACACTGAAGCTTTCTTT. It yields the protein CASSVWTGPNTEAFF.

This clone was detected only once. This sequence joins TRBV7-2 and TRBJ2-5; TRBD2 might be the D (7 bases). V was cut by 4 bases and J by 2 bases, with 11 bases left in between. The CDR3 is 14 amino acids. Germline values: CDR1 SGHTA, CDR2 FQGNSA. The CDR3 loop reads CASSWGGGQETQYF. CDR3 coding DNA: TGTGCCAGCAGCTGGGGGGGCGGGCAAGAGACCCAGTACTTC.

V gene TRBV11-2 combines with J gene TRBJ1-4, with D tentatively TRBD1 (6 bases). This CDR3 is built from 13 residues. In germline, CDR1 is SGHAT, CDR2 FQNNGV. Trimming left V 4 bases short and J 7 bases short, with 10 bases between. CDR3 sequence: CASSWGGGEKLFF. CDR3 DNA sequence: TGTGCCAGCAGCTGGGGGGGCGGTGAAAAACTGTTTTTT.

Comment on this clone: Sequence at one end of the junction differs from germline and may be a read error. This chain joins TRBV19 and TRBJ2-2, with D perhaps TRBD1 (6 bases). CDR3 length equals 20 residues. The V gene's germline CDR1 is LNHDA and CDR2 SQIVND (reference sequence). The CDR3 loop is CASSIGTGSKNSANIGELFF. The CDR3 DNA is TGTGCCAGTAGTATAGGTACAGGGAGTAAAAACAGCGCGAACATCGGGGAGCTGTTTTTT.

This chain uses TRBV9 with TRBJ1-3; D gene uncertain. Germline V gene lookup returns CDR1 SGDLS and CDR2 YYNGEE. Trimming removed 0 bases at V and 2 bases at J, with 12 bases between. The CDR3 extends over 16 amino acids. DNA for the CDR3: TGTGCCAGCAGCGTAGATGTCAGCGCCCCTGGAAACACCATATATTTT. It is translated as CASSVDVSAPGNTIYF.

This chain links TRBV18 with TRBJ2-3; 9 nucleotides agree with TRBD1. The CDR3 runs to 17 residues. CDR1 KGHSH and CDR2 LQKENI come from the germline V gene. The V segment lost 4 bases and the J segment 2 bases; nucleotides outside the gene matches: 10. The CDR3 sequence is CASSLSPGTGNTDTQYF. The CDR3 DNA sequence: TGTGCCAGCTCACTAAGTCCCGGGACAGGGAACACAGATACGCAGTATTTT.

This chain links TRBV4-2 with TRBJ1-6, with unresolved D. The CDR3 has 17 amino acids. Germline V gene sequence: CDR1 LGHNA, CDR2 YNFKEQ. Between the trimmed V and J ends, which lost 4 bases and 0 bases, there was a span of 13 bases. The CDR3: CASSLVPVSSYNSPLHF. CDR3 nucleotide sequence: TGTGCCAGCAGCCTGGTACCGGTTAGCTCCTATAATTCACCCCTCCACTTT.

The chain links TRBV10-3 to TRBJ2-3; 10 bases match TRBD2. The V and J ends lost 6 bases and 4 bases, in that order; junction bases with no gene match: 4. CDR3 length equals 14 residues. The V gene's germline CDR1 is ENHRY and CDR2 SYGVKD. The CDR3 coding sequence is TGTGCCATCAGATCCCTAGCGGGGGCAGATACGCAGTATTTT. It specifies CAIRSLAGADTQYF.

This chain uses TRBV11-1 with TRBJ2-3; tentative D call: TRBD2 (5 bases). Germline V lookup: CDR1 SGHAT, CDR2 FQDESV (reference sequence). V lost 3 bases to trimming and J lost 1 base, with 11 bases between them. The CDR3 consists of 15 residues. The CDR3: CASSFSGEGTDTQYF. The CDR3 bases are TGTGCCAGCAGCTTTTCCGGGGAAGGCACAGATACGCAGTATTTT.